The subject of this entry is one T cell receptor (beta chain). This clone was picked up one time. The specificity of this receptor is unknown. Base quality data are lacking; no much larger clone is found one base away. Whole blood was collected in K2EDTA tubes by collaborating institutions according to the institutions' own protocols. For TCRbeta analysis, collaborator samples were shipped as frozen whole blood, as isolated PBMCs, or as DNA extracted from either sample type. This entry belongs to a study of blood T cell repertoires in COVID-19 (dated by TCRdb to about 2020). Describing the broader study: Samples covering the acute and convalescent phases of COVID-19 were provided by collaborators in the United States, Italy and Spain. The material from the prospective study consisted of cDNA or gDNA derived from T cells, B-cell-depleted T cells, or PBMCs. The repertoires were released in a freely available public database meant as a resource for research on the immune response to SARS-CoV-2. The dataset comprised deeply sampled blood TCRbeta repertoires from subjects exposed to, actively infected with, or recovered from COVID-19. Sample metadata almost always included a de-identified subject ID, COVID-19 status, age in years and sex. Where available, HLA class I and class II types were taken from metadata supplied by the sample provider and were not determined by assay-based typing. The samples were drawn from two sources: the first 160 participants of the ongoing ImmuneRACE study, and fewer than 1,500 subjects contributed by 6 global collaborators.

The immunoSEQ Assay, a bias-controlled multiplex PCR, was used to amplify TCRbeta CDR3 regions from genomic DNA. As for the authors' bioinformatics: The number of nucleated cells in each sample was estimated by amplification of reference gene primers within the assay. Sequence reads were collapsed and filtered to measure the absolute abundance of every unique TCRbeta CDR3 rearrangement. For each sample, productive Simpson clonality was calculated by taking the square root of Simpson's diversity index across productive rearrangements. What TCRdb holds here is the immuneACCESS table cut down to in-frame rearrangements. Part of the clones is not present; checked against another copy, under half of the missing clones reflect an unresolved V gene, and the others are unexplained. For V, J and clone size, that table is used; D and trimming come from the DNA. For this sample there are more than 200,000 clones; around four fifths appear just once. Roughly 8.7% of the sample is held by the ten biggest clonotypes.

V gives up 0 bases and J gives up 2 bases, and the segment between their germline ends measures 10 bases. CDR1 LGHDT and CDR2 YNNKEL were looked up in the germline V gene (reference sequence). The CDR3 contains 15 residues, cysteine and phenylalanine counted. Of the read, only the CDR3 DNA is kept; its 45 bases are in frame from base 1. Study-wide findings and limitations: The quantity of clinical and demographic metadata differed by source and by participant and was supplied without curation.

This chain is built from TRBV3-1 (or the pseudogene TRBV3-2) and TRBJ1-2; TRBD1 could be the D gene, as 5 bases match. This sequence originates from a middle-aged man with active or convalescent COVID-19. The sequencing input was peripheral blood. The CDR3 here reads CASSQDWSGNYGYTF. The DNA sequence is as follows: TGTGCCAGCAGCCAAGACTGGTCAGGGAACTATGGCTACACCTTC.